The TCR beta chain described here comes from a study of glioma-infiltrating T cells (dated by TCRdb to about 2016). Study-level background: Sequencing of TCR alpha- and beta-chain repertoires was performed on glioma tissue, on non-neoplastic brain tissue, and on matched peripheral blood mononuclear cells. To gauge divergence between tissue and blood T-cell populations, every tissue-infiltrating repertoire was compared against the peripheral blood repertoire from the same patient. Three low-grade glioma patients, eight or nine primary glioblastoma patients and three non-glioma patients contributing non-neoplastic brain tissue were included in the paired cohort. On the study overall, not on this receptor specifically: VJ-independent divergence between tissue and blood was below expectation in non-neoplastic patients but above expectation in all gliomas, especially low-grade gliomas. The group comparisons were based on small numbers of patients: three non-neoplastic, three low-grade glioma and seven or eight glioblastoma patients. Very few CDR3 sequences were found to be shared between tissue and blood, and this scarcity was attributed to high CDR3 diversity and limited sampling.

TCR alpha and beta CDR3 regions were amplified with the iRepertoire nested amplicon-rescue multiplex PCR (arm-PCR) platform from RNA. One-step reverse transcription and amplification used about 85-400 ng of tissue mRNA or PBMC total RNA as input. After bead purification, a secondary multiplex PCR added Illumina adapters, and libraries were gel-purified between 200 and 400 bp. Libraries carried internal 6-nucleotide barcodes used for demultiplexing. Sequencing of the libraries was done on an Illumina MiSeq using 2x220 or 2x250 nucleotide paired-end reads. The original methods were these. Paired reads were merged using FLASH 1.2.11 and aligned with BWA-MEM to the GRCh37 human genome, and TRA and TRB reads were then extracted. V and J assignment used an IMGT-derived reference of cassette sequences and CDR3 motifs that included pseudogenes. Three-frame translation of reads was performed, and productive CDR3s were defined as those with a C...FGXG motif and no stop codons. A clonotype was defined as a unique combination of a V-J cassette pair and a CDR3 amino acid sequence. Filtering of reads was based on Hamming distance, with the threshold set by the sequence error rate of each sample in mapped regions. Starting from the raw public reads, TCRdb applied fastp trimming at Q25, assembled clones with MiXCR and retained in-frame beta chains. A single entry per CDR3 protein holds the most common genes and DNA from its merged rows. These V and J calls originate from TCRdb's pipeline instead of the authors' own analysis. Within this sample are 45,000 or so distinct CDR3 sequences, with more than 20% of them counted one time only. Less than 7% of the sample is in the top ten clones.

Concerning this clonotype itself: Its antigen is currently not known. No qualities accompany the bases; no much larger clone lies one base away.

Based on the germline V gene, the CDR1 and CDR2 sequences are SGHAT and FQNNGV. The CDR3 spans 14 residues, from the cysteine through the phenylalanine. Just the 42-base CDR3 DNA is kept, in frame starting at base 1. At the junction V is shortened by 10 bases and J by 4 bases; bases outside the gene matches: 10. This TCR derives from a human donor with low-grade glioma or glioblastoma, undergoing nonglioma brain surgery, or in good health (not recorded which). Sequencing was carried out using glioma tissue, nonneoplastic brain tissue, or PBMCs (not recorded which). This sequence uses TRBV11-2 and TRBJ2-5; TRBD1 matches 9 bases in the middle. CDR3 reads: CAIIEGQGSETQYF. The DNA sequence follows: TGTGCCATCATCGAAGGACAGGGGTCAGAGACCCAGTACTTC.